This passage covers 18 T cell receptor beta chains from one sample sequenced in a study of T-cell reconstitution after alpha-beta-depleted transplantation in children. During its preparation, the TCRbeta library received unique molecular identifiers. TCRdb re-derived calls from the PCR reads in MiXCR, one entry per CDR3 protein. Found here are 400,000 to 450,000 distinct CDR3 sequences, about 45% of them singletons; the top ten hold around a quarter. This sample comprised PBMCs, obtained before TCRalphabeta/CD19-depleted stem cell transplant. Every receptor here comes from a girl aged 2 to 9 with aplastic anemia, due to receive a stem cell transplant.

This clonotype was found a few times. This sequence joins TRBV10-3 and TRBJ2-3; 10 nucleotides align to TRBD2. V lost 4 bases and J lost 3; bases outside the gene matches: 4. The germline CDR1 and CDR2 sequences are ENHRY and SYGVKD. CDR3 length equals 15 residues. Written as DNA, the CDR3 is TGTGCCATCAGTGTGACTAGCGGGCGAACAGATACGCAGTATTTT. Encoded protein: CAISVTSGRTDTQYF.

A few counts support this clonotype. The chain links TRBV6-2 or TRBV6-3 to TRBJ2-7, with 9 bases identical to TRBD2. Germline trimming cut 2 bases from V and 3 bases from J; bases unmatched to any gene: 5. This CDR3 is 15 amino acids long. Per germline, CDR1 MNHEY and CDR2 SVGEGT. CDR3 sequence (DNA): TGTGCCAGCAGTTACAGCGGGAGGTCAAACTACGAGCAGTACTTC. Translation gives CASSYSGRSNYEQYF.

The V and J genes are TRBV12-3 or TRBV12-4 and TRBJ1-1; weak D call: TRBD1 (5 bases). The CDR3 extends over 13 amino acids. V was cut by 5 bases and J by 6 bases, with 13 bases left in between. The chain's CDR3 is CASSLGTASEAFF. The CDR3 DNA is TGTGCCAGCAGTCTAGGGACGGCCTCTGAAGCTTTCTTT.

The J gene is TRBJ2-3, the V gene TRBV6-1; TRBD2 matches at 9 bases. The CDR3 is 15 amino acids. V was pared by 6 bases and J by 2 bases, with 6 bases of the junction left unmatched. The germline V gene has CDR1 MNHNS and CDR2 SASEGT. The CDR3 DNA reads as TGTGCCAGCAGCCACGGCGGGAGGGCCACAGATACGCAGTATTTT. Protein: CASSHGGRATDTQYF.

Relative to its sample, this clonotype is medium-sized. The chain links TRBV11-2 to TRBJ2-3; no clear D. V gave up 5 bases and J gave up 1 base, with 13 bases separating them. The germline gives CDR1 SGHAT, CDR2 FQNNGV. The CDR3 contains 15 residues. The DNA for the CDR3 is TGTGCCAGCAGCCCCAGGAACTCCGGCACAGATACGCAGTATTTT. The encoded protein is CASSPRNSGTDTQYF.

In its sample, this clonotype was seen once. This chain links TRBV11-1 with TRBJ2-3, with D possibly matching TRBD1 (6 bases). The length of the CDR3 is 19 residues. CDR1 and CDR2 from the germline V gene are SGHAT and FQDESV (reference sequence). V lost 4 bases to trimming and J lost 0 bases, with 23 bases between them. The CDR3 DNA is TGTGCCAGCAGCTCGACCGAACATCCACGACAGGAGAGCACAGATACGCAGTATTTT. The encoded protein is CASSSTEHPRQESTDTQYF.

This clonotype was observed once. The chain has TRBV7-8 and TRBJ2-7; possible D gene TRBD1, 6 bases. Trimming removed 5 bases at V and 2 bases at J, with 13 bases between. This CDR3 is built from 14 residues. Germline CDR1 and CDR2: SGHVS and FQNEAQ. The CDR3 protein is CASSLHRDTYEQYF. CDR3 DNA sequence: TGTGCCAGCAGCCTACACAGGGACACCTACGAGCAGTACTTC.

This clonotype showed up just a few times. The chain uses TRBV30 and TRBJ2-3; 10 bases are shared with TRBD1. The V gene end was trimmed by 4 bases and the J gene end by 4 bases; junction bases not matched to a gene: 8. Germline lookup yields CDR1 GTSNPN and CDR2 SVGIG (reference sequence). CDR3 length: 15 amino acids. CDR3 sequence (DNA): TGTGCCTGGAACCCGACAGGGGGCGCCGCAGATACGCAGTATTTT. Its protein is CAWNPTGGAADTQYF.

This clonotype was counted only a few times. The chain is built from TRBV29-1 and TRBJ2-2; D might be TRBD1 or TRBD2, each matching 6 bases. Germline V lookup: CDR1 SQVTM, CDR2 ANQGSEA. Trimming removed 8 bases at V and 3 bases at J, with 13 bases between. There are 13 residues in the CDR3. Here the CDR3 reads CSMKGGDTGELFF. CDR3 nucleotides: TGCAGCATGAAGGGGGGCGACACCGGGGAGCTGTTTTTT.

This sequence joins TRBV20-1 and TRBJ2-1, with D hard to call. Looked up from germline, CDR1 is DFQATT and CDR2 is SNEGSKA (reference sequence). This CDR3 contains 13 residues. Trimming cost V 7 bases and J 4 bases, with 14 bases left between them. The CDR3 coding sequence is TGCAGTGGGTTGACACCCCCGTACAATGAGCAGTTCTTC. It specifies CSGLTPPYNEQFF.

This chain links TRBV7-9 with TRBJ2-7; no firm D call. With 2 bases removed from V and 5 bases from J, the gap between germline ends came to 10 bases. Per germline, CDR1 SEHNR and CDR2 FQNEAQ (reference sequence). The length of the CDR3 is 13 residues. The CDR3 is CASSLSGPHEQYF. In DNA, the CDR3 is TGTGCCAGCAGCTTATCAGGTCCTCACGAGCAGTACTTC. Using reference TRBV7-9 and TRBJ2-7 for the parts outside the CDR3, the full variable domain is DTGVSQNPRHKITKRGQNVTFRCDPISEHNRLYWYRQTLGQGPEFLTYFQNEAQLEKSRLLSDRFSAERPKGSFSTLEIQRTEQGDSAMYLCASSLSGPHEQYFGPGTRLTVT.

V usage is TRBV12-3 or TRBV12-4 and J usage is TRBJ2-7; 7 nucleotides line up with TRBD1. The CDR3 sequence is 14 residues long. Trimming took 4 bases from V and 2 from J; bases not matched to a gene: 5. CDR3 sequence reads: CASSYRDSPYEQYF. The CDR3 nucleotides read TGTGCCAGCAGTTACCGGGACAGTCCCTACGAGCAGTACTTC.

The CDR3: CASSPEGRVEPQHF. The CDR3 region has the DNA TGCGCCAGCAGCCCGGAGGGCCGGGTGGAGCCCCAGCATTTT. This rearrangement joins TRBV5-1 to TRBJ1-5; D remains unclear. The CDR3 totals 14 residues. Germline V gene lookup returns CDR1 SGHRS and CDR2 YFSETQ. The V end lost 4 bases, the J end lost 8 bases, and 16 bases lay between the germline ends.

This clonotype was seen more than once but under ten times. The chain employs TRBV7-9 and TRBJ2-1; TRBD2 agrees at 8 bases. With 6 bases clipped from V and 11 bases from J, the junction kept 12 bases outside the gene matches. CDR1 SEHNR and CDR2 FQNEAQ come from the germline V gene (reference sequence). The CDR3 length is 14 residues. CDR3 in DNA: TGTGCCAGCAGGTTACCGACGGGACTAGAGAAGCAGTTCTTC. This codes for CASRLPTGLEKQFF.

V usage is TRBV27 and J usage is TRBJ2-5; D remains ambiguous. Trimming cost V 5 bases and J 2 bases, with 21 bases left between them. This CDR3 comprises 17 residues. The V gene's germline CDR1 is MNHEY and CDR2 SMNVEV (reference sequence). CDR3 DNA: TGTGCCAGCAGTGCCCATGGGGTGCGCGGTGCTCAAGAGACCCAGTACTTC. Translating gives CASSAHGVRGAQETQYF.

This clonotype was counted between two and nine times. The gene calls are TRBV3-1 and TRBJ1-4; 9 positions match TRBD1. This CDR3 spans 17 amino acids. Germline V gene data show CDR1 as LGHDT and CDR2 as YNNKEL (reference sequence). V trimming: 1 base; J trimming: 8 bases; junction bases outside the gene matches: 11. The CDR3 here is CASSQVRYRGREEKLFF. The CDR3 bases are TGTGCCAGCAGCCAAGTCCGGTACAGGGGGCGAGAGGAAAAACTGTTTTTT.

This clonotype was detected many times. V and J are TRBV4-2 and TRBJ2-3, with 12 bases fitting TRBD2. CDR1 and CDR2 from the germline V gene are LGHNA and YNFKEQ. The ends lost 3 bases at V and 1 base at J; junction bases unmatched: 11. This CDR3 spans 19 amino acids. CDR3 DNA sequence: TGTGCCAGCAGCCAGGCGGGTACCGGACTAGCGGGACGCACAGATACGCAGTATTTT. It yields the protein CASSQAGTGLAGRTDTQYF.

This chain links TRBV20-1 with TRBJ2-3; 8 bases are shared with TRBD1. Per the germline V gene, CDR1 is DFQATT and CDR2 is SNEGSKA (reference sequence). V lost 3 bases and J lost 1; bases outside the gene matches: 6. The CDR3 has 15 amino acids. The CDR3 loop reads CSARTGDAGTDTQYF. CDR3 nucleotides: TGCAGTGCTAGGACAGGGGACGCGGGCACAGATACGCAGTATTTT.